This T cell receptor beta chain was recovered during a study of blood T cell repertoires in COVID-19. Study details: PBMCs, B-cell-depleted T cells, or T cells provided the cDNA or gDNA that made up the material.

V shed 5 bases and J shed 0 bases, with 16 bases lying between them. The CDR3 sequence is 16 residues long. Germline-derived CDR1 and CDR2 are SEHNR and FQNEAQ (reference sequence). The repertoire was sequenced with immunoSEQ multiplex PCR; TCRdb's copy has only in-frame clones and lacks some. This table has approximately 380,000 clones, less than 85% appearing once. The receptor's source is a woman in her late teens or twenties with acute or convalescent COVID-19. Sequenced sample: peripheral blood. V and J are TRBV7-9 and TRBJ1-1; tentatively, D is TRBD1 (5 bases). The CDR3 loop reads CASSAGLYPMNTEAFF. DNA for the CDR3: TGTGCCAGCAGCGCGGGACTATATCCCATGAACACTGAAGCTTTCTTT.